Listed below are T cell receptor beta chains from one sample, sequenced in a study of cytomegalovirus exposure and HLA in healthy donors. Here immunoSEQ multiplex PCR was the method, and the copy in TCRdb shows in-frame clones only, minus some. The table has over 130,000 clones, about 75% seen once. The specimen sequenced was PBMCs. The receptors derive from a woman in her 30s in good health and CMV-seronegative. The CDR3 runs from the conserved cysteine through the conserved F or W. D genes are given only for firm matches. Some rows mark clone size as missing; the rest say once, few, many or name a class of expanded clone.

NA	TRBV6-5	NA	TRBJ1-6	14	CASSQGFGDSPLHF	TGTGCCAGCAGCCAGGGGTTCGGCGATTCACCCCTCCACTTT
NA	TRBV7-9	NA	TRBJ1-4	19	CASSLAAATEIATNEKLFF	TGTGCCAGCAGCTTAGCAGCAGCGACGGAAATCGCAACTAATGAAAAACTGTTTTTT
NA	TRBV29-1	TRBD1	TRBJ2-7	12	CSVTGVGYEQYF	TGCAGCGTAACAGGGGTAGGCTACGAGCAGTACTTC
once	TRBV28	NA	TRBJ1-3	16	CASSPVHARSGNTIYF	TGTGCCAGCAGTCCCGTCCACGCTCGGTCTGGAAACACCATATATTTT
NA	TRBV4-2	TRBD2	TRBJ2-5	13	CASSMGTMETQYF	TGTGCCAGCAGCATGGGGACTATGGAGACCCAGTACTTC
NA	TRBV6-1	TRBD1	TRBJ1-2	13	CASSEQGADGYTF	TGTGCCAGCAGTGAACAGGGGGCGGATGGCTACACCTTC
NA	TRBV6-4	TRBD2	TRBJ2-3	15	CASSETSGGTDTQYF	TGTGCCAGCAGCGAAACTAGCGGAGGCACAGATACGCAGTATTTT
NA	TRBV6-5	TRBD1	TRBJ1-1	13	CASSPSQGDEAFF	TGTGCCAGCAGCCCCTCTCAGGGGGATGAAGCTTTCTTT
few	TRBV6-5	NA	TRBJ1-2	16	CASSYGARGAYYGYTF	TGTGCCAGCAGTTACGGCGCCCGGGGGGCTTACTATGGCTACACCTTC
once	TRBV6-5	NA	TRBJ1-2	14	CASRPGLSNYGYTF	TGTGCCAGCAGGCCAGGGCTATCGAACTATGGCTACACCTTC
NA	TRBV6-6	NA	TRBJ1-5	13	CASSFRDNQPQHF	TGTGCCAGTTCGTTTCGGGACAATCAGCCCCAGCATTTT
NA	TRBV6-5	TRBD2	TRBJ2-7	13	CATTSGNNYEQYF	TGTGCCACAACTAGCGGGAATAACTACGAGCAGTACTTC
NA	TRBV28	NA	TRBJ2-5	15	CASSTIALAQETQYF	TGTGCCAGCAGCACCATAGCCTTAGCCCAAGAGACCCAGTACTTC
NA	TRBV5-1	TRBD2	TRBJ2-3	15	CASSLGTSGGTTQYF	TGCGCCAGCAGCTTGGGGACTAGCGGGGGGACTACGCAGTATTTT
NA	TRBV9	NA	TRBJ1-6	14	CASSVEGGPSPLHF	TGTGCCAGCAGCGTCGAGGGGGGGCCTTCACCCCTCCACTTT
once	TRBV19	NA	TRBJ1-1	13	CASSSRDTTEAFF	TGTGCCAGTAGTAGCAGGGACACAACTGAAGCTTTCTTT
NA	TRBV7-2	NA	TRBJ1-5	13	CASSLAVLQPQHF	TGTGCCAGCAGCTTAGCAGTACTTCAGCCCCAGCATTTT
NA	TRBV5-6	NA	TRBJ2-5	14	CASSFPTSSETQYF	TGTGCCAGCAGCTTCCCGACTAGTTCGGAGACCCAGTACTTC
NA	TRBV29-1	NA	TRBJ2-1	14	CSAARRGQYNEQFF	TGCAGCGCCGCCCGGCGGGGACAGTACAATGAGCAGTTCTTC
NA	TRBV6-5	NA	TRBJ2-3	14	CASSYGGAGDTQYF	TGTGCCAGCAGTTACGGAGGGGCCGGGGATACGCAGTATTTT
NA	TRBV5-6	TRBD1	TRBJ2-5	13	CASSLGGTETQYF	TGTGCCAGCAGCTTAGGGGGCACGGAGACCCAGTACTTC
NA	TRBV2	NA	TRBJ2-5	12	CASSETIQTQYF	TGTGCCAGCAGTGAGACTATCCAGACCCAGTACTTC
few	TRBV5-6	TRBD2	TRBJ2-1	15	CASRPGLAESNEQFF	TGTGCCAGCAGGCCGGGACTAGCGGAATCCAATGAGCAGTTCTTC
few	TRBV27	TRBD1	TRBJ1-4	15	CASRETGGTNEKLFF	TGTGCCAGCAGAGAAACAGGGGGCACAAATGAAAAACTGTTTTTT
NA	TRBV7-9	NA	TRBJ1-1	15	CASSGYGGHDTEAFF	TGTGCCAGCAGTGGCTACGGGGGGCACGACACTGAAGCTTTCTTT
NA	TRBV7-2	TRBD1	TRBJ1-1	12	CASSRGQLEAFF	TGTGCCAGCAGCCGGGGACAGCTTGAAGCTTTCTTT
once	TRBV5-1	NA	TRBJ1-1	13	CASSLVLNTEAFF	TGCGCCAGCAGCTTGGTCTTGAACACTGAAGCTTTCTTT
few	TRBV7-9	NA	TRBJ1-1	14	CASSSDTGITEAFF	TGTGCCAGCAGCTCGGACACCGGAATCACTGAAGCTTTCTTT
NA	TRBV4-1	NA	TRBJ2-7	15	CASSQTSGQVYEQYF	TGCGCCAGCAGCCAGACGTCGGGACAAGTCTACGAGCAGTACTTC
NA	TRBV29-1	TRBD1	TRBJ2-5	13	CSGGTGYQETQYF	TGCAGCGGGGGGACAGGTTATCAAGAGACCCAGTACTTC
NA	TRBV6-1	TRBD1	TRBJ1-5	16	CASSEGTGDSNQPQHF	TGTGCCAGCAGTGAAGGGACAGGGGATAGCAATCAGCCCCAGCATTTT
NA	TRBV28	NA	TRBJ1-1	14	CASSLPTGTTEAFF	TGTGCCAGCAGTTTACCAACAGGAACGACTGAAGCTTTCTTT
few	TRBV29-1	TRBD1	TRBJ2-7	14	CSVEGQGTAYEQYF	TGCAGCGTTGAAGGACAGGGTACCGCCTACGAGCAGTACTTC
NA	TRBV28	TRBD1	TRBJ1-5	17	CASSSPGQGMSNQPQHF	TGTGCCAGCAGCAGCCCTGGACAGGGGATGTCCAATCAGCCCCAGCATTTT
NA	TRBV29-1	TRBD1	TRBJ1-5	13	CSVLGQVNQPQHF	TGCAGCGTGCTGGGACAGGTCAATCAGCCCCAGCATTTT
NA	TRBV2	TRBD2	TRBJ2-7	15	CASSELGLARDEQYF	TGTGCCAGCAGTGAACTGGGACTAGCGAGGGACGAGCAGTACTTC
once	TRBV28	NA	TRBJ1-5	17	CASSLVFQGFGNQPQHF	TGTGCCAGCAGTTTAGTATTCCAGGGATTTGGCAATCAGCCCCAGCATTTT
NA	TRBV30	TRBD1	TRBJ2-7	16	CAWSRLRTGVSHEQYF	TGTGCCTGGAGTCGACTCCGGACAGGGGTGTCCCACGAGCAGTACTTC
NA	TRBV6-1	NA	TRBJ1-6	11	CASRFSSDLHF	TGTGCCAGCAGATTTTCTTCAGACCTCCACTTT
NA	TRBV9	TRBD1	TRBJ1-2	14	CASSVATGDYGYTF	TGTGCCAGCAGCGTAGCTACAGGGGATTATGGCTACACCTTC
NA	TRBV21-1	NA	TRBJ2-7	17	CASNLLGEGEGLAGQYF	TGTGCCAGCAACCTTCTCGGGGAGGGGGAAGGGCTTGCGGGGCAGTACTTC
NA	TRBV15	TRBD1	TRBJ2-1	16	CATSRDSRTGDNEQFF	TGTGCCACCAGCAGAGATTCCAGGACAGGGGACAATGAGCAGTTCTTC
NA	TRBV4-2	NA	TRBJ2-5	14	CASSHRGGGETQYF	TGTGCCAGCAGCCATCGCGGGGGCGGGGAGACCCAGTACTTC
NA	TRBV11-3	TRBD2	TRBJ2-1	15	CASSLDPAGDNEQFF	TGTGCCAGCAGCTTAGACCCAGCGGGGGACAATGAGCAGTTCTTC
NA	TRBV19	NA	TRBJ2-7	15	CASSIGTGYLYEQYF	TGTGCCAGTAGTATTGGAACAGGGTACCTCTACGAGCAGTACTTC
NA	TRBV7-2	TRBD2	TRBJ2-3	15	CASSFQRGGIDTQYF	TGTGCCAGCAGCTTTCAGCGGGGGGGCATAGATACGCAGTATTTT
NA	TRBV10-2	NA	TRBJ1-4	13	CASFPSTNEKLFF	TGCGCCAGCTTCCCCTCAACTAATGAAAAACTGTTTTTT
NA	TRBV18	TRBD2	TRBJ2-3	14	CASSPGGRNQPQYF	TGTGCCAGCTCACCAGGCGGGAGAAACCAGCCCCAGTATTTT
NA	TRBV4-1	TRBD1	TRBJ2-7	15	CASSLSGTGAYEQYF	TGCGCCAGCAGCCTCTCCGGGACAGGGGCATACGAGCAGTACTTC
NA	TRBV2	NA	TRBJ1-3	15	CASSVDNLRGNTIYF	TGTGCCAGCAGTGTTGACAACCTACGCGGAAACACCATATATTTT
NA	TRBV5-6	TRBD1	TRBJ2-1	14	CASRAGTGVNEQFF	TGTGCCAGCCGTGCCGGGACAGGGGTTAATGAGCAGTTCTTC
NA	TRBV19	NA	TRBJ1-5	14	CASSISPGNQPQHF	TGTGCCAGTAGTATTTCCCCAGGGAATCAGCCCCAGCATTTT
NA	TRBV4-1	TRBD2	TRBJ2-3	16	CASSQGRGGGADTQYF	TGCGCCAGCAGCCAGGGGCGGGGGGGTGGCGCAGATACGCAGTATTTT
few	TRBV7-8	NA	TRBJ1-3	13	CASRQLSGNTIYF	TGTGCCAGTCGACAACTCAGTGGAAACACCATATATTTT
NA	TRBV18	TRBD1	TRBJ2-1	17	CASSPPPGQGPYNEQFF	TGTGCCAGCTCACCACCACCGGGACAGGGACCCTACAATGAGCAGTTCTTC
NA	TRBV9	TRBD2	TRBJ2-5	14	CASSASGDQETQYF	TGTGCCAGCAGCGCCAGCGGGGACCAAGAGACCCAGTACTTC
once	TRBV28	NA	TRBJ2-3	16	CASRLGGALLEDTQYF	TGTGCCAGCAGGTTGGGGGGGGCCCTTCTTGAGGATACGCAGTATTTT
NA	TRBV28	TRBD2	TRBJ2-7	17	CASSSAGLAGEIYEQYF	TGTGCCAGCAGCTCCGCGGGACTAGCGGGAGAAATCTACGAGCAGTACTTC
NA	TRBV6-1	NA	TRBJ1-2	13	CASSEGNNYGYTF	TGTGCCAGCAGTGAGGGCAATAACTATGGCTACACCTTC
NA	TRBV5-4	TRBD2	TRBJ2-7	14	CASSLGTSGTEQYF	TGTGCCAGCAGCTTGGGGACTAGCGGGACCGAGCAGTACTTC